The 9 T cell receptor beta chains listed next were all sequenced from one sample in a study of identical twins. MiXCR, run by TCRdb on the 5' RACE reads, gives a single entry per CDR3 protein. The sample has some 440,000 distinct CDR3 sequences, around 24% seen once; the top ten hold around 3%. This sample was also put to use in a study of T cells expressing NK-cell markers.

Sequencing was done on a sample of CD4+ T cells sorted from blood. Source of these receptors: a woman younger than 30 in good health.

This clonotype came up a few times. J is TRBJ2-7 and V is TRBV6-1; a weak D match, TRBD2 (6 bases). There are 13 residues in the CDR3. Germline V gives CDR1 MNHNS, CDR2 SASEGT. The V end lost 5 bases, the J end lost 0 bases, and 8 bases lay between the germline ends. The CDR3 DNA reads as TGTGCCAGCAGTCGCGGGGTCTCCTACGAGCAGTACTTC. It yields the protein CASSRGVSYEQYF.

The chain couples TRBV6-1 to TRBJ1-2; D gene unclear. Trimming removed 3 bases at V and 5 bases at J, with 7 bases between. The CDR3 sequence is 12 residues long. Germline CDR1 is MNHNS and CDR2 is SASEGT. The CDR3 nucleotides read TGTGCCAGCAGTGATCCAGGATATGGCTACACCTTC. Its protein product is CASSDPGYGYTF.

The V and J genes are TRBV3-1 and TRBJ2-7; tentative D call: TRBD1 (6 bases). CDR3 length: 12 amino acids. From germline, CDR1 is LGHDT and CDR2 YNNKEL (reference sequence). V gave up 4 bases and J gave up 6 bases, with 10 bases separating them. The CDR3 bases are TGTGCCAGCAGCCGGGGGACAACCGAGCAGTACTTC. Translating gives CASSRGTTEQYF.

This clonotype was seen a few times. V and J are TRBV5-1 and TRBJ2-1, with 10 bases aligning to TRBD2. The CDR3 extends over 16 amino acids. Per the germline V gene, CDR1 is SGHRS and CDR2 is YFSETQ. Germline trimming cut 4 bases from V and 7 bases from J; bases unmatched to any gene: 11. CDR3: CASSGNLAGERNEQFF. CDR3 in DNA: TGCGCCAGCAGCGGAAATCTAGCGGGAGAAAGGAATGAGCAGTTCTTC.

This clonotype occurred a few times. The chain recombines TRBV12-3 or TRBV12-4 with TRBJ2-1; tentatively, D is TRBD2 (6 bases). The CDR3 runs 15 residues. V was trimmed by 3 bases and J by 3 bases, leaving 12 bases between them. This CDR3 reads CASSFGGRFYNEQFF. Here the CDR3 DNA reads TGTGCCAGCAGTTTCGGGGGACGGTTCTACAATGAGCAGTTCTTC.

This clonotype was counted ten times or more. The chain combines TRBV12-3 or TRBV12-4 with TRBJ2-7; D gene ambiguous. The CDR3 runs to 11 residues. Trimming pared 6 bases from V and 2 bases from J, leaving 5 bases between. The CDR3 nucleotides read TGTGCCAGCAGCCGGGCCTACGAGCAGTACTTC. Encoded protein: CASSRAYEQYF.

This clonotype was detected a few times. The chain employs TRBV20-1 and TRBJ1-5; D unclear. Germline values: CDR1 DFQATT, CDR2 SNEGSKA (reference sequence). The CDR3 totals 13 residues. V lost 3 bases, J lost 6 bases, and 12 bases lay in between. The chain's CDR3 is CSARRGVAQPQHF. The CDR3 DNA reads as TGCAGTGCTAGGCGGGGAGTGGCTCAGCCCCAGCATTTT.

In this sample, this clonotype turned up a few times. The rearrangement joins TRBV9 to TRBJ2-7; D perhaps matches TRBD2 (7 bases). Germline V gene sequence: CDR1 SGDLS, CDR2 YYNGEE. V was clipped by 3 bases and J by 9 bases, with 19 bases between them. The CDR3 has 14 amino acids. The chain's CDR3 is CASSAGRGGLRQYF. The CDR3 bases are TGTGCCAGCAGCGCAGGCAGGGGAGGGCTTCGGCAGTACTTC.

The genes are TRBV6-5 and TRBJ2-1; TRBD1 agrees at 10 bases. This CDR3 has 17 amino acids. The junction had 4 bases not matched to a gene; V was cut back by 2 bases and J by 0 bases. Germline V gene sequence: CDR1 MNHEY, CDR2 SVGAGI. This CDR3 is CASSYRGQGSSYNEQFF. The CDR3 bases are TGTGCCAGCAGTTACCGGGGACAGGGGAGCTCCTACAATGAGCAGTTCTTC.